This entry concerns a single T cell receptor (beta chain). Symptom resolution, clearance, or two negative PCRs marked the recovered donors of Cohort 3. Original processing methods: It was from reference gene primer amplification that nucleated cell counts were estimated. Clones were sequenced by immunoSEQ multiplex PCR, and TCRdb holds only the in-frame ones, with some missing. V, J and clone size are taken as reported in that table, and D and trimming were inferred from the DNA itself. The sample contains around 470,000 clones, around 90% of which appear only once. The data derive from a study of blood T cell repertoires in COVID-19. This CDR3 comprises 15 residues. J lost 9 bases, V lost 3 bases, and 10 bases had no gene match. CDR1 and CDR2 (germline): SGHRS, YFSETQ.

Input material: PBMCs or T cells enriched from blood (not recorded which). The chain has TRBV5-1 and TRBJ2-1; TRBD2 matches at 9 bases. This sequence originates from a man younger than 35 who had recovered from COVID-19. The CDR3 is CASSSQGLASVEQFF. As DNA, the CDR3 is TGCGCCAGCAGCTCCCAGGGACTAGCCAGCGTTGAGCAGTTCTTC.